This TCR beta chain derives from a study of shared clonotypes between healthy human individuals. Per the germline V gene, CDR1 is SGHTA and CDR2 is FQGTGA. The CDR3 is 19 residues long. The junction had 18 bases not matched to a gene; V was cut back by 5 bases and J by 5 bases. A remark on this clone: Its antigen is undetermined.

Study-wide results and limits: It was observed that roughly 5.5% of naive CD4 clonotypes were shared across several donors. Memory subsets generally showed lower estimated richness than naive subsets. Relative to clonotypes present in all four donors, those not shared had lower generation probabilities.

Replicate sorted-subset PCRs were loaded with 150 to 250 ng DNA, 29,000 or so T cell genomes. The table came from immunoSEQ multiplex PCR; TCRdb's copy has only in-frame clones and leaves some out. Of about 2.5 million clones detected, roughly 90% appear once; the ten largest clones hold 0.37%. This receptor was obtained from a man between 18 and 35 years old in good health. Some clones in this sample may be carry-over from other donors' samples. Sample: naive CD4+ T cells from PBMCs. The subset is: CD45RA+ positively selected. The chain carries TRBV7-3 and TRBJ2-2, with 9 nucleotides matching TRBD2. CDR3 nucleotides: TGTGCCAGCAGCCTCCTAACTCCCCTCGCGGGAGGGCCTACCGGGGAGCTGTTTTTT. Translated: CASSLLTPLAGGPTGELFF.